Given below is one TCR beta chain in context. The antigen remains unidentified. These data originate in a study of neoadjuvant nivolumab and ipilimumab in lung cancer. Study-wide findings and caveats: Compared with tumor-adjacent uninvolved lung, resected tumors showed greater richness and clonality.

Produced via immunoSEQ multiplex PCR; TCRdb's table is partial and in-frame only. Here the sample spans 40,000 to 55,000 clones, 80% to 90% being singletons. The CDR3 loop spans 10 amino acids. V lost 3 bases and J lost 10, with 3 bases in between. Germline V CDR1 and CDR2: SEHNR, FQNEAQ (reference sequence). The J gene is TRBJ2-2, the V gene TRBV7-9; D call uncertain. The starting material was blood, obtained before neoadjuvant nivolumab, alone or with ipilimumab. This receptor was taken from an adult with non-small cell lung cancer. Some clones in this sample may be carry-over from other donors' samples. The DNA of the CDR3 is TGTGCCAGCAGCTTCGAGGAGCTGTTTTTT. Its protein is CASSFEELFF.